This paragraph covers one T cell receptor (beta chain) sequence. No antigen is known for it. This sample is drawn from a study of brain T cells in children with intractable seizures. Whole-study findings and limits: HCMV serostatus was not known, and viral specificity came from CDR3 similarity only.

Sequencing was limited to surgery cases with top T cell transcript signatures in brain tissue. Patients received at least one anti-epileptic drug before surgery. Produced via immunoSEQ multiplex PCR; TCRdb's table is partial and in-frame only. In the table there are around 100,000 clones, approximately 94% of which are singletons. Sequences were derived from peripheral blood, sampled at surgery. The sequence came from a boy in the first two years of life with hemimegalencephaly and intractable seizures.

CDR3 nucleotides: TGTGCCACCAGTGCAGGGGAGACCCAGTACTTC. Protein product: CATSAGETQYF. This rearrangement joins TRBV24-1 to TRBJ2-5; D is perhaps TRBD1 (5 bases). Trimming removed 5 bases from V and 5 bases from J, with 5 bases in between. The length of the CDR3 is 11 residues. Germline values: CDR1 KGHDR, CDR2 SFDVKD.